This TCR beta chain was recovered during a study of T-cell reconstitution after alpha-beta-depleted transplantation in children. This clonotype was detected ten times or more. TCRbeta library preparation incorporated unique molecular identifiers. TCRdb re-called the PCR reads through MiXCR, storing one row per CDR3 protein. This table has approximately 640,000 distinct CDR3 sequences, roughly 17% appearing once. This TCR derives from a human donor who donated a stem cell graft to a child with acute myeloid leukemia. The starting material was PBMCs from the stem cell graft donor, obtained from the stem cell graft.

DNA for the CDR3: TGCAGTGCTAGTGATGAGGGGGCAGGCATTCAGTACTTC. Its protein product is CSASDEGAGIQYF. The chain links TRBV20-1 to TRBJ2-4; 7 positions match TRBD1. Germline V gene sequence: CDR1 DFQATT, CDR2 SNEGSKA (reference sequence). Trimming took 3 bases from V and 9 from J; bases not matched to a gene: 8. This CDR3 has 13 amino acids.